This paragraph reports one TCR beta chain. This specimen comes from a study of blood T cell repertoires in COVID-19. Across the study: Samples taken during acute and convalescent COVID-19 were collected in the United States, Italy and Spain. Sources were T cells, B-cell-depleted T cells, or PBMCs; the material itself was cDNA or gDNA.

In the original processing: Estimation of nucleated cell counts relied on the amplification of reference gene primers. Repertoires were generated with immunoSEQ multiplex PCR, while TCRdb's copy carries only in-frame clones and drops some. V, J and clone size are taken as reported in that table, and D and trimming were inferred from the DNA itself. The sample consists of roughly 260,000 clones, approximately 79% of them appearing once. The receptor's source is a woman in her forties with active or convalescent COVID-19. The sample consisted of peripheral blood.

The DNA for the CDR3 is TGTGCCATCAGTCCAGGGGACGACGGCAATCAGCCCCAGCATTTT. This gives the protein CAISPGDDGNQPQHF. This sequence joins TRBV10-3 and TRBJ1-5, with D tentatively TRBD1 (6 bases). CDR3 length: 15 residues. CDR1 is ENHRY, CDR2 SYGVKD, per germline. With 5 bases removed from V and 2 bases from J, the gap between germline ends came to 13 bases.